The 30 T cell receptor beta chains listed next were all sequenced from one sample in a study of cytomegalovirus exposure and HLA in healthy donors. 60 Vbeta and 13 Jbeta primers were used in PCR. TCRdb's copy holds only in-frame clones and misses some; the assay was immunoSEQ multiplex PCR. Here the sample spans 150,000 to 200,000 clones, over 70% being singletons. The sequencing sample was made of PBMCs. The receptors shown here come from a woman in her 30s in good health and CMV-seronegative.

The chain employs TRBV7-9 and TRBJ1-1, with D maybe TRBD1 (6 bases). CDR1 and CDR2 (germline): SEHNR, FQNEAQ (reference sequence). The CDR3 spans 12 residues. V lost 2 bases and J 6 bases, leaving 7 bases between the germline ends. For the CDR3, the DNA is TGTGCCAGCAGCTTAAACAGGGCTGAAGCTTTCTTT. Its translation is CASSLNRAEAFF.

In this sample, this clone turned up once. The chain employs TRBV7-3 and TRBJ2-3, with 8 bases matching TRBD2. CDR1 is SGHTA and CDR2 is FQGTGA in the germline V gene. V was clipped by 0 bases and J by 6 bases; unmatched bases: 5. The CDR3 consists of 15 residues. This chain's CDR3 is CASSLTSGIRDTQYF. CDR3 nucleotide sequence: TGTGCCAGCAGCTTAACTAGCGGGATCAGGGATACGCAGTATTTT.

V is TRBV18 and J is TRBJ2-1; TRBD2 is a possible D gene (6 bases). V gave up 3 bases and J gave up 4 bases, with 13 bases separating them. Per germline, CDR1 KGHSH and CDR2 LQKENI. This CDR3 is 15 amino acids long. The chain's CDR3 is CASSPGAGVYNEQFF. The CDR3 DNA sequence: TGTGCCAGCTCACCGGGAGCGGGCGTGTACAATGAGCAGTTCTTC. The full variable domain, in which reference TRBV18 and TRBJ2-1 provide the parts outside the CDR3, is NAGVMQNPRHLVRRRGQEARLRCSPMKGHSHVYWYRQLPEEGLKFMVYLQKENIIDESGMPKERFSAEFPKEGPSILRIQQVVRGDSAAYFCASSPGAGVYNEQFFGPGTRLTVL.

The rearrangement links TRBV5-6 to TRBJ1-2, with 10 bases matching TRBD1. Germline V gene sequence: CDR1 SGHDT, CDR2 YYEEEE. Germline trimming cut 4 bases from V and 8 bases from J; bases unmatched to any gene: 11. The CDR3 is 15 amino acids. The CDR3 loop is CASSGYGTGDIGYTF. In DNA form, the CDR3 reads TGTGCCAGCAGCGGCTACGGGACAGGGGATATAGGCTACACCTTC.

J is TRBJ2-2 and V is TRBV27; 7 bases are shared with TRBD2. The CDR3 is 20 amino acids. Per germline, CDR1 MNHEY and CDR2 SMNVEV (reference sequence). J was trimmed by 7 bases and V by 1 base; bases with no gene match: 21. This CDR3 is CASSLFPLAGATEVIGELFF. The CDR3 DNA sequence: TGTGCCAGCAGTTTATTCCCCCTGGCGGGAGCAACCGAAGTAATCGGGGAGCTGTTTTTT.

The chain couples TRBV2 to TRBJ2-5; the match to TRBD1 covers 9 bases. Germline V gives CDR1 SNHLY, CDR2 FYNNEI. The ends lost 6 bases at V and 2 bases at J; junction bases unmatched: 4. This CDR3 is built from 14 residues. CDR3 residues: CASRQGAQQETQYF. CDR3 DNA: TGTGCCAGCAGACAGGGGGCCCAACAAGAGACCCAGTACTTC.

The CDR3 DNA reads TGTGCCAGTACCAAACAGGGAATCTATGGCTACACCTTC. Protein product: CASTKQGIYGYTF. The chain is built from TRBV19 and TRBJ1-2; D possibly corresponds to TRBD1 (6 bases). The CDR3 consists of 13 residues. The germline V gene has CDR1 LNHDA and CDR2 SQIVND (reference sequence). With 7 bases removed from V and 4 bases from J, the gap between germline ends came to 13 bases.

The J gene is TRBJ2-1, the V gene TRBV19, with 7 bases aligning to TRBD2. V lost 7 bases to trimming and J lost 5 bases; unmatched junction nucleotides: 8. The germline gives CDR1 LNHDA, CDR2 SQIVND (reference sequence). CDR3 length equals 14 residues. The CDR3 here is CASIFTGGNNEQFF. The DNA for the CDR3 is TGTGCCAGTATTTTCACGGGGGGAAACAATGAGCAGTTCTTC.

The J gene is TRBJ1-2, the V gene TRBV11-2; D unclear. The length of the CDR3 is 15 residues. The V and J ends lost 1 base and 5 bases respectively, with 14 bases between them. Germline CDR1 is SGHAT and CDR2 is FQNNGV. The CDR3 loop is CASSLAGSAAYGYTF. CDR3 in DNA: TGTGCCAGCAGCTTAGCTGGTTCGGCGGCGTATGGCTACACCTTC.

This clone has a handful of counts. The chain has TRBV6-1 and TRBJ1-1; D is ambiguous. Germline-derived CDR1 and CDR2 are MNHNS and SASEGT. The CDR3 covers 11 residues. V was pared by 6 bases and J by 11 bases, with 13 bases between. CDR3 region: CASSGRTGAFF. Here the CDR3 DNA reads TGTGCCAGCAGCGGGCGGACTGGGGCTTTCTTT.

This clone was seen just once. The rearrangement uses TRBV7-9 and TRBJ2-3, with 8 bases identical to TRBD2. The CDR3 length is 16 residues. V dropped 5 bases and J dropped 4; count of bases not matched to a gene: 11. Germline CDR1 reads SEHNR; CDR2 reads FQNEAQ (reference sequence). CDR3 residues: CASSHPAGGGPDTQYF. The CDR3 DNA reads as TGTGCCAGCAGCCATCCCGCGGGGGGTGGGCCAGATACGCAGTATTTT.

The genes are TRBV28 and TRBJ2-5, with 9 positions matching TRBD1. Germline loops: CDR1 MDHEN, CDR2 SYDVKM. The CDR3 totals 15 residues. The ends lost 3 bases at V and 4 bases at J; junction bases unmatched: 6. This CDR3 reads CASSLATGGGETQYF. The DNA for the CDR3 is TGTGCCAGCAGTTTGGCGACAGGGGGGGGAGAGACCCAGTACTTC.

This chain links TRBV28 with TRBJ2-7, with 11 bases matching TRBD2. Germline CDR1 MDHEN, CDR2 SYDVKM. The V gene end was trimmed by 7 bases and the J gene end by 0 bases; junction bases not matched to a gene: 2. The CDR3 runs 14 residues. The CDR3 DNA reads TGTGCCAGCACTAGCGGGAGGAGCTCCTACGAGCAGTACTTC. Its translation is CASTSGRSSYEQYF.

The gene calls are TRBV28 and TRBJ1-1, with D unclear. This CDR3 is 16 amino acids long. The ends were cut back, 2 bases at V and 1 base at J, with 14 bases in the middle. The germline CDR1 and CDR2 sequences are MDHEN and SYDVKM. The CDR3: CASSLSRIGGNTEAFF. The CDR3, as DNA: TGTGCCAGCAGTTTAAGCCGAATCGGTGGGAACACTGAAGCTTTCTTT.

This clone was seen just once. The V gene is TRBV28, the J gene TRBJ1-1; a weak D match, TRBD1 (5 bases). Deletions cut 5 bases from V and 1 base from J, with 8 bases between. Germline CDR1 MDHEN, CDR2 SYDVKM. This CDR3 is 13 amino acids long. CDR3 in DNA: TGTGCCAGCAGTGTAAGGGGGAACACTGAAGCTTTCTTT. This gives the protein CASSVRGNTEAFF.

This chain connects TRBV4-3 to TRBJ2-3; D not certain. V shed 1 base and J shed 1 base, with 6 bases lying between them. This CDR3 comprises 14 residues. CDR1 is LGHNA and CDR2 is YSLEER in the germline V gene. CDR3 sequence: CASSQAGGTDTQYF. Here the CDR3 DNA reads TGCGCCAGCAGCCAAGCAGGTGGCACAGATACGCAGTATTTT.

J is TRBJ2-7 and V is TRBV4-1; 7 nucleotides agree with TRBD2. Germline V gene sequence: CDR1 MGHRA, CDR2 YSYEKL. This CDR3 region has 14 residues. Germline trimming cut 5 bases from V and 4 bases from J; bases unmatched to any gene: 8. The CDR3 here is CASSYRERGYEQYF. CDR3 coding DNA: TGCGCCAGCAGCTACCGGGAGCGGGGATACGAGCAGTACTTC.

The V call is TRBV5-6, the J call TRBJ2-7; TRBD1 matches at 8 bases. Looked up from germline, CDR1 is SGHDT and CDR2 is YYEEEE. The CDR3 is 16 residues long. V was clipped by 0 bases and J by 4 bases; unmatched bases: 9. The CDR3, as DNA: TGTGCCAGCAGCTTGGTCACAGGGGGGTTTTATTACGAGCAGTACTTC. This codes for CASSLVTGGFYYEQYF.

This chain joins TRBV5-1 and TRBJ2-7, with 7 bases that match TRBD1. Germline CDR1 SGHRS, CDR2 YFSETQ. The ends lost 2 bases at V and 5 bases at J; junction bases unmatched: 10. CDR3 length: 15 residues. The CDR3 nucleotides read TGCGCCAGCAGCTTATCCGGGACAGCTCCTAACGAGCAGTACTTC. This codes for CASSLSGTAPNEQYF.

The gene calls are TRBV27 and TRBJ2-1; TRBD2 aligns across 11 bases. Germline assignment: CDR1 MNHEY and CDR2 SMNVEV (reference sequence). V trimming: 3 bases; J trimming: 7 bases; junction bases outside the gene matches: 23. The CDR3 contains 21 residues. CDR3 amino acids: CASSFSRGLGSGRALVNEQFF. The CDR3 region has the DNA TGTGCCAGCAGTTTTTCTAGGGGGTTGGGTAGCGGGAGGGCCTTGGTGAATGAGCAGTTCTTC.

This clone was observed a few times. This CDR3 is CASSHFTGLAGNSDEQYF. As DNA, the CDR3 is TGCGCCAGCAGCCACTTCACGGGACTAGCGGGAAATAGTGACGAGCAGTACTTC. V gene TRBV4-1 combines with J gene TRBJ2-7, with 13 positions matching TRBD2. There are 18 residues in the CDR3. V was pared by 3 bases and J by 5 bases, with 13 bases of the junction left unmatched. Germline CDR1 is MGHRA and CDR2 is YSYEKL.

The rearrangement joins TRBV10-2 to TRBJ2-1; D ambiguous. V was trimmed by 2 bases and J by 3 bases, leaving 14 bases between them. The CDR3 runs to 16 residues. The germline gives CDR1 WSHSY, CDR2 SAAADI. DNA of the CDR3: TGCGCCAGCAGTGAGGATTTAATGGCAGGCTACAATGAGCAGTTCTTC. Its protein product is CASSEDLMAGYNEQFF.

The V gene is TRBV19, the J gene TRBJ2-3; no reliable D call. The CDR3 loop spans 13 amino acids. Germline V gene sequence: CDR1 LNHDA, CDR2 SQIVND (reference sequence). The V and J ends lost 8 bases and 1 base respectively, with 10 bases between them. The chain's CDR3 is CASLSAGTDTQYF. The CDR3 nucleotides are TGTGCCAGTCTAAGTGCGGGCACAGATACGCAGTATTTT.

The chain has TRBV27 and TRBJ2-2, with D possibly being TRBD2 (6 bases). The CDR3 has 15 residues. Trimming stripped 4 bases from V and 0 bases from J, with 9 bases between. CDR1 is MNHEY and CDR2 is SMNVEV in the germline V gene (reference sequence). DNA of the CDR3: TGTGCCAGCAGTTATAAGCGGGCGAACACCGGGGAGCTGTTTTTT. It is translated as CASSYKRANTGELFF.

This chain joins TRBV7-2 and TRBJ1-5; D not certain. The CDR3 has 13 residues. V was trimmed by 1 base and J by 6 bases, leaving 7 bases between them. CDR1 and CDR2 from the germline V gene are SGHTA and FQGNSA. In DNA form, the CDR3 reads TGTGCCAGCAGCTTAGGCACGGGTCAGCCCCAGCATTTT. Its protein product is CASSLGTGQPQHF. The complete variable domain, with remaining parts taken from reference TRBV7-2 and TRBJ1-5, reads GAGVSQSPSNKVTEKGKDVELRCDPISGHTALYWYRQSLGQGLEFLIYFQGNSAPDKSGLPSDRFSAERTGGSVSTLTIQRTQQEDSAVYLCASSLGTGQPQHFGDGTRLSIL.

This sequence joins TRBV5-4 and TRBJ2-7; TRBD2 is a possible D gene (5 bases). Trimming left V 0 bases short and J 1 base short, with 14 bases between. The CDR3 has 16 residues. Germline CDR1 and CDR2: SGHNT and YYREEE (reference sequence). The CDR3 here is CASSLGSGGSSYEQYF. CDR3 nucleotides: TGTGCCAGCAGCTTGGGGTCCGGCGGGTCATCCTACGAGCAGTACTTC. The full variable domain, rest sourced from reference TRBV5-4 and TRBJ2-7, is ETGVTQSPTHLIKTRGQQVTLRCSSQSGHNTVSWYQQALGQGPQFIFQYYREEENGRGNFPPRFSGLQFPNYSSELNVNALELDDSALYLCASSLGSGGSSYEQYFGPGTRLTVT.

This chain connects TRBV19 to TRBJ2-5; D is unclear. The CDR3 spans 13 residues. The ends were cut back, 3 bases at V and 6 bases at J, with 11 bases in the middle. CDR1 and CDR2 from the germline V gene are LNHDA and SQIVND (reference sequence). The CDR3 nucleotides are TGTGCCAGTAGTATCAGTACAGTTAAGACCCAGTACTTC. It encodes CASSISTVKTQYF.

In regard to this clone: Mismatch with germline at one junction end may stem from a read error. The chain recombines TRBV29-1 with TRBJ2-1; possible D gene TRBD2, 6 bases. Germline V gene sequence: CDR1 SQVTM, CDR2 ANQGSEA. This CDR3 spans 15 amino acids. Here the CDR3 reads CSVEGTPTAYNEQFF. The CDR3 nucleotides are TGCAGCGTCGAAGGGACTCCCACAGCCTACAATGAGCAGTTCTTC.

V gene TRBV6-6 combines with J gene TRBJ1-4, with D uncertain. V was cut by 2 bases and J by 8 bases, with 9 bases left in between. CDR3 length equals 13 residues. Germline V gene sequence: CDR1 MNHNY, CDR2 SVGAGI (reference sequence). CDR3 in amino acids: CASSYAGEEKLFF. CDR3 DNA: TGTGCCAGCAGTTACGCCGGGGAAGAAAAACTGTTTTTT.

This clone has only one observation. A junction end diverges from the germline sequence, so it may reflect a read error. The chain carries TRBV19 and TRBJ2-3; 8 nucleotides agree with TRBD1. Germline-derived CDR1 and CDR2 are LNHDA and SQIVND (reference sequence). The CDR3 spans 16 residues. The CDR3 DNA reads TGTGCCAGTAGTATAGATTTTGCAGGGGGCACCGATACGCAGTATTTT. Its translation: CASSIDFAGGTDTQYF.